Reported below is one TCR beta chain. The antigen is unknown. The method was immunoSEQ multiplex PCR; TCRdb's version includes in-frame clones alone and lacks a portion of them. The top ten hold more than 5% of the sample, which has about 48,000 clones, around 90% seen once. The sample comes from a study of OX40 agonist ivuxolimab in advanced cancers. About the research overall: The dose of intravenous ivuxolimab that patients received every 2 weeks ranged from 0.01 to 10 mg/kg. Earlier treatment with anti-PD-1, anti-PD-L1 or anti-CTLA-4 was permitted, and 35% to 40% had received some.

Whole-study findings and limits: The average count of expanded clones was higher among CD8+ T cells than among CD4+. Not determined was the antigen specificity of the expanded peripheral T cells.

The V gene's germline CDR1 is PRHDT and CDR2 FYEKMQ (reference sequence). V was pared by 1 base and J by 3 bases, with 10 bases between. The CDR3 consists of 15 residues. This clonotype was sampled from an adult with an advanced solid tumor such as melanoma, head and neck, liver or kidney cancer. The chain has TRBV13 and TRBJ2-1; perhaps D is TRBD1 or TRBD2 (6 bases each). This specimen consisted of CD4+ or CD8+ T cells sorted from blood, obtained in a trial of the OX40 agonist ivuxolimab. CDR3 amino acids: CASSLVGGVYNEQFF. CDR3 sequence (DNA): TGTGCCAGCAGCTTAGTGGGGGGCGTCTACAATGAGCAGTTCTTC.